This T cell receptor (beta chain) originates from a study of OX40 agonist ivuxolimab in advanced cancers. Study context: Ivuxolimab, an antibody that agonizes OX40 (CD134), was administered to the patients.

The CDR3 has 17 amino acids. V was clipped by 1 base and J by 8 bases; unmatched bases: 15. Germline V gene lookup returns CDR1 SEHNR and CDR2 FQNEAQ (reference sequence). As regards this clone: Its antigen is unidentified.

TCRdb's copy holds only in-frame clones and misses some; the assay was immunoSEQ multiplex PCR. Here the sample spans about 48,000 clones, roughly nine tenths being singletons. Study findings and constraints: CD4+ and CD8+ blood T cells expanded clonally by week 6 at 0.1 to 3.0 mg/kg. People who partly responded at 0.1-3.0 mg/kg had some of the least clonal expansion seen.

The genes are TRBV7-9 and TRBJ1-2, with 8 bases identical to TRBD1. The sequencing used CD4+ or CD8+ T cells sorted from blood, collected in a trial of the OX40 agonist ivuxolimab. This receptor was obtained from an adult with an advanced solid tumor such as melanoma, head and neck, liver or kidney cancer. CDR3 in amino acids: CASSLGVLGQGAWGYTF. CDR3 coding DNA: TGTGCCAGCAGCTTAGGAGTCCTTGGACAGGGCGCTTGGGGCTACACCTTC.